This T cell receptor (beta chain) was found in a study of T cell responses to AZD1222 COVID-19 vaccine. Findings and limits, study-wide: Without day 14 samples, only post-peak T cell repertoires were studied.

This clone was detected only a few times. Its antigen remains unidentified. The CDR3 does not close with the conserved phenylalanine or tryptophan, likely indicating a read error. The DNA is left out, because the CDR3 cannot be placed on it with certainty; the CDR3 is given as TCRdb lists it. This table comes from immunoSEQ multiplex PCR, and its TCRdb copy is limited to in-frame clones, with some not included. The profile shows more than 80,000 clones, roughly 88% of them singletons. The sequence was obtained from an adult in good health. This sample comprised peripheral blood, obtained on day 0 of AZD1222 vaccination.

The CDR3 loop is CASSEAQRDRGL. The rearrangement joins TRBV6-1 to TRBJ1-1; the DNA was not used to check the table's D call, TRBD1. The V gene's germline CDR1 is MNHNS and CDR2 SASEGT. The CDR3 region is 12 residues in length, termini included.